This TCR beta chain comes out of a study of blood T cell repertoires in COVID-19. The protocol was immunoSEQ multiplex PCR, while the TCRdb copy is restricted to in-frame clones and leaves out a portion. The sample has approximately 500,000 clones; approximately 85% are singletons. The V and J ends lost 5 bases and 8 bases, in that order; junction bases with no gene match: 13. Germline V gene data show CDR1 as SEHNR and CDR2 as FQNEAQ (reference sequence). The CDR3 extends over 16 amino acids. The sequencing input was peripheral blood. The chain has TRBV7-9 and TRBJ1-4; 8 nucleotides match TRBD1. This receptor was identified in a human donor in a cohort sampled during active COVID-19. In DNA, the CDR3 is TGTGCCAGCAGCATATCGATCGACAGGGGTGGCGAAAAACTGTTTTTT. Protein product: CASSISIDRGGEKLFF.